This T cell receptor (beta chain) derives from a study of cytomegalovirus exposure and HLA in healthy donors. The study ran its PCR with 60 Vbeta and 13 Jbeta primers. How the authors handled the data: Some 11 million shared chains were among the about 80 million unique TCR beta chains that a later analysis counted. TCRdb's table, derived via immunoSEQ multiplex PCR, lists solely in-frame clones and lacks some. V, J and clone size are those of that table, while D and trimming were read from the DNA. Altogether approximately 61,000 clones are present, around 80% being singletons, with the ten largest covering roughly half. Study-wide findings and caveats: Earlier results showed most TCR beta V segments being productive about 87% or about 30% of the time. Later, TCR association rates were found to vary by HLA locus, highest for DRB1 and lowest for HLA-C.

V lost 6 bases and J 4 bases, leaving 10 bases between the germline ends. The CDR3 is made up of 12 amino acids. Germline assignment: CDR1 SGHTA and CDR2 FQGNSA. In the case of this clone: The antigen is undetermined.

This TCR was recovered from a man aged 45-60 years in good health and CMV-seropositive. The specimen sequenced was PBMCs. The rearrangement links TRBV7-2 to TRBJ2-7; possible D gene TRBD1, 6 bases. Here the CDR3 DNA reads TGTGCCAGCAGTTCTACAGGGTACGAGCAGTACTTC. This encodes CASSSTGYEQYF. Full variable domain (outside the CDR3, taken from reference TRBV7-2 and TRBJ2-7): GAGVSQSPSNKVTEKGKDVELRCDPISGHTALYWYRQSLGQGLEFLIYFQGNSAPDKSGLPSDRFSAERTGGSVSTLTIQRTQQEDSAVYLCASSSTGYEQYFGPGTRLTVT.